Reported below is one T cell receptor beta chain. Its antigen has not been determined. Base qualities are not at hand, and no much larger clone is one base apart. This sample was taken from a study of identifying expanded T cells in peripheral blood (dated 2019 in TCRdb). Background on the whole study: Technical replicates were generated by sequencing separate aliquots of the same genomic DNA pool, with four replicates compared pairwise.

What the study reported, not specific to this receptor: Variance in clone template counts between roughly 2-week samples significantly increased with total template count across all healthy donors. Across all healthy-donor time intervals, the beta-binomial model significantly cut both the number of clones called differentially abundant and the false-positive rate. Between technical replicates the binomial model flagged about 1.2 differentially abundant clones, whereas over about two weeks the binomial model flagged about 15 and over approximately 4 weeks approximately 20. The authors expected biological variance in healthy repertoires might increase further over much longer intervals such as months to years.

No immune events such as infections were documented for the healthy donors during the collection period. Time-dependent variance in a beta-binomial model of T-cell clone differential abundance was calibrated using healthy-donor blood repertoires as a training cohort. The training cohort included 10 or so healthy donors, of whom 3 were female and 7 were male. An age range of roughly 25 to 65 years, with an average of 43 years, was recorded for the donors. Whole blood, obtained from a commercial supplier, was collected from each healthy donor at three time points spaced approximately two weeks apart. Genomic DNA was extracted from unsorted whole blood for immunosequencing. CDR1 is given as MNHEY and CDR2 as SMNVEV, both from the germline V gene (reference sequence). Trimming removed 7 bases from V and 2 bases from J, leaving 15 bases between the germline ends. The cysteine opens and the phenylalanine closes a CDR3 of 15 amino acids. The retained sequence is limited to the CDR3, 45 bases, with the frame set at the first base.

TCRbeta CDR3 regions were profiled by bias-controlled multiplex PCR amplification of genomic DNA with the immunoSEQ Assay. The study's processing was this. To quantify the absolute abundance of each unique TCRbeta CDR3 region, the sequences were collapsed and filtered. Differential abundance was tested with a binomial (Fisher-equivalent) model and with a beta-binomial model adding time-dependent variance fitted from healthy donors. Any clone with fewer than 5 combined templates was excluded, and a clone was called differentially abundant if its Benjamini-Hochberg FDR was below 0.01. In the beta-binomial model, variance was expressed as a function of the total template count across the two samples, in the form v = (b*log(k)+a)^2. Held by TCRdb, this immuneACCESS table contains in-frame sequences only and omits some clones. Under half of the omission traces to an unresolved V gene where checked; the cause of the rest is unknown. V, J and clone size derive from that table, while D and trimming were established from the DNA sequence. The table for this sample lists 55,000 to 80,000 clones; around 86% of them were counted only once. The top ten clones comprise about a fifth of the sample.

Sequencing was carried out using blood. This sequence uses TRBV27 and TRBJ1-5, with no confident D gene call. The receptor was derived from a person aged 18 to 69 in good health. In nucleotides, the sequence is TGTGCCAGCAAACCCAAGGGTGTTCGCAATCAGCCCCAGCATTTT. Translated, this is CASKPKGVRNQPQHF.